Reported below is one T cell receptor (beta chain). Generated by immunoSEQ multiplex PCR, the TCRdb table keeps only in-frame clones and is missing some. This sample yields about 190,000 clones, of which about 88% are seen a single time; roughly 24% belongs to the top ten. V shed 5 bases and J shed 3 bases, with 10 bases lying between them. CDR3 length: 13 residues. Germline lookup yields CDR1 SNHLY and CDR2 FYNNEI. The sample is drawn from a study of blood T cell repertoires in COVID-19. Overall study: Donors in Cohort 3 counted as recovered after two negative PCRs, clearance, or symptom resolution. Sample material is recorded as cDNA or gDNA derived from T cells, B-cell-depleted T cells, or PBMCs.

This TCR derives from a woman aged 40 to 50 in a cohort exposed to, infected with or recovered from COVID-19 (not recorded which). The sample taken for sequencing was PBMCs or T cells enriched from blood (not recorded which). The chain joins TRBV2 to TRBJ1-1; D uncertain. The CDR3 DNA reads TGTGCCAGCAGTAGTCAGGAGGACACTGAAGCTTTCTTT. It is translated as CASSSQEDTEAFF.